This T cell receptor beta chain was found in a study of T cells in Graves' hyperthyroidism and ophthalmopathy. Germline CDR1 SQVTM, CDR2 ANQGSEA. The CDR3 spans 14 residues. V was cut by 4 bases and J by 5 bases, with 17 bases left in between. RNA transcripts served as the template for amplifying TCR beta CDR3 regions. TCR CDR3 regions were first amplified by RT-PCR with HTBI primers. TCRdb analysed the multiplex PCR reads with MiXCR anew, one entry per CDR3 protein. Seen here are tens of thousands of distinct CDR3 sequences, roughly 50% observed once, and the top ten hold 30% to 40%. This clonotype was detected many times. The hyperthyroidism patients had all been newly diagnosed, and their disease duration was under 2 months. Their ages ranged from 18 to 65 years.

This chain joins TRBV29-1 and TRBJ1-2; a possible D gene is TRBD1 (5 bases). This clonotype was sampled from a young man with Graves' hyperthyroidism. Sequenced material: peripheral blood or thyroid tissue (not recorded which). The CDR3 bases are TGCAGCGTTGGCAGGGAGGTGGTTGGGTATGGCTACACCTTC. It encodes CSVGREVVGYGYTF. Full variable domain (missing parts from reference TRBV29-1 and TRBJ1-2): SAVISQKPSRDICQRGTSLTIQCQVDSQVTMMFWYRQQPGQSLTLIATANQGSEATYESGFVIDKFPISRPNLTFSTLTVSNMSPEDSSIYLCSVGREVVGYGYTFGSGTRLTVV.